This T cell receptor (beta chain) was retrieved from a study of shared clonotypes between healthy human individuals. Study overall: Those who served as donors were a couple of women and three men between the ages of 18 and 49.

Here immunoSEQ multiplex PCR was the method, and the copy in TCRdb shows in-frame clones only, minus some. The sample contains some 790,000 clones, roughly 72% of which appear only once. The CDR3 covers 16 residues. In germline, CDR1 is SGHTA, CDR2 FQGTGA. The V and J ends lost 5 bases and 6 bases, in that order; junction bases with no gene match: 7. Study conclusions and caveats: A handful of donors shared about 5% of their naive CD4 clonotypes. Rarefaction showed sorted-subset sequencing was incomplete despite large depth.

Worth noting for this clone: Antigen: not known.

Sequenced input: memory CD4+ T cells sorted from blood. Subset reported: CD45RA-negative fraction. V and J are TRBV7-3 and TRBJ2-3; 14 bases map to TRBD2. The TCR sequence derives from a woman in her thirties in good health. The CDR3 nucleotides read TGTGCCAGCAGCCCCTCGGGACTAGCGGGAGCCGATACGCAGTATTTT. This gives the protein CASSPSGLAGADTQYF.